This TCR beta chain was observed in a study of blood T cell repertoires in COVID-19. Background on the study: COVID-19 samples collected from the United States, Italy and Spain covered acute and convalescent phases.

V dropped 3 bases and J dropped 5; count of bases not matched to a gene: 2. Per germline, CDR1 SQVTM and CDR2 ANQGSEA. This CDR3 has 14 residues. Under the authors' procedure: Estimates of nucleated cell counts were drawn from the amplification of reference gene primers. This table comes from immunoSEQ multiplex PCR, and its TCRdb copy is limited to in-frame clones, with some not included. That table supplies the V and J calls and clone size; D and trimming were determined from the DNA. The sample lists about 55,000 clones; 75% to 95% were seen once. The clonotype was recovered from a human donor with active COVID-19. The donor label of this sample is uncertain. The chain is built from TRBV29-1 and TRBJ2-1, with 12 bases fitting TRBD2. The sequenced sample consisted of peripheral blood. This CDR3 reads CSVELAGGHNEQFF. The CDR3 DNA follows: TGCAGCGTTGAGCTAGCGGGGGGGCACAATGAGCAGTTCTTC.